Judged by abundance, the clone carrying this T cell receptor beta chain is medium-sized. The data were produced by immunoSEQ multiplex PCR, yet TCRdb's version contains in-frame clones alone and is incomplete. Of about 180,000 clones in the sample, roughly 80% were seen once. This record comes from a study of blood T cell repertoires in COVID-19. The participants were between about 18 and 100 years old and came from about two dozen US areas. This TCR was recovered from a woman in her thirties or forties with acute COVID-19. Specimen: PBMCs or T cells enriched from blood (not recorded which).

The CDR3 sequence: CATNQGQGAGPGELFF. The CDR3 DNA follows: TGTGCCACCAACCAGGGACAGGGGGCCGGTCCCGGGGAGCTGTTTTTT. This chain uses TRBV19 with TRBJ2-2; 12 nucleotides agree with TRBD1. V was clipped by 10 bases and J by 6 bases; unmatched bases: 12. Germline V gene lookup returns CDR1 LNHDA and CDR2 SQIVND (reference sequence). The CDR3 totals 16 residues.